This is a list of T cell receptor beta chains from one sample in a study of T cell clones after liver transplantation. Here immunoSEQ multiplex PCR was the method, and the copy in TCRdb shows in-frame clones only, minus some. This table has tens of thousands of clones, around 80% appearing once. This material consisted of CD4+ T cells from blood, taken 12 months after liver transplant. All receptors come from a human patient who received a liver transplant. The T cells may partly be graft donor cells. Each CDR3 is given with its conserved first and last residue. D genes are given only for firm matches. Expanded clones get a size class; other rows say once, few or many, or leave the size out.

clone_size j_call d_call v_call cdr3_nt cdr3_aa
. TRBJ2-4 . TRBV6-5 TGTGCCAGCAGTTATACTGTAGGGGCCAAAAACATTCAGTACTTC CASSYTVGAKNIQYF
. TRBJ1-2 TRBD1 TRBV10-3 TGTGCCATCAGGACAGGGATGTCTAACTATGGCTACACCTTC CAIRTGMSNYGYTF
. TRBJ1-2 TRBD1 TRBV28 TGTGCCAGCACGGGACAGTACTATGGCTACACCTTC CASTGQYYGYTF
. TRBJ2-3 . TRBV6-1 TGTGCCAGCATCCCCGGGACTAGCACAGATACGCAGTATTTT CASIPGTSTDTQYF
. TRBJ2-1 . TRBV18 TGTGCCAGCTCACCACCGGGGGAGCGGAATGAGCAGTTCTTC CASSPPGERNEQFF
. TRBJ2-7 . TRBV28 TGTGCCAGCAGTTCGCCCAATGAGGTCCTCCACGAGCAGTACTTC CASSSPNEVLHEQYF
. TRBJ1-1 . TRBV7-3 TGTGCCAGCAGCTTAAAGGGCCAGGGGAGGGGCACTGAAGCTTTCTTT CASSLKGQGRGTEAFF
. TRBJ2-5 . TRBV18 TGTGCCAGCTCACGCACTTTGGGCGGAGGAGAGACCCAGTACTTC CASSRTLGGGETQYF
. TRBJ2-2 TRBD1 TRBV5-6 TGTGCCAGCAGTCGGACAGGGAGAAACACCGGGGAGCTGTTTTTT CASSRTGRNTGELFF
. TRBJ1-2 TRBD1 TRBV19 TGTGCCAGTAGTACCGACAGGGGGCCTTCTGGCTACACCTTC CASSTDRGPSGYTF
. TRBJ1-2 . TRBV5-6 TGTGCCAGCAGCTTTCGACGAGGTGGCTACACCTTC CASSFRRGGYTF
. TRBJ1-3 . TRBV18 TGTGCCAGCTCACCCTCGGACTTCCACTCTGGAAACACCATATATTTT CASSPSDFHSGNTIYF
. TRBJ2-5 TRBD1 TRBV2 TGTGCCAGCAGTGGGCGGGCCAGGGGGCTGGAGACCCAGTACTTC CASSGRARGLETQYF
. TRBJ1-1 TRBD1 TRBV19 TGTGCCACTACAGGACAGGGCCAACGTATGATTGAAGCTTTCTTT CATTGQGQRMIEAFF
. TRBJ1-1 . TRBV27 TGTGCCAGCAGTTTCTTAGGACACCTGAGAGGCACTGAAGCTTTCTTT CASSFLGHLRGTEAFF
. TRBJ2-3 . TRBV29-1 TGCAGCGTTGAGGGGCAGGTGACAGATACGCAGTATTTT CSVEGQVTDTQYF
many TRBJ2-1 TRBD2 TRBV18 TGTGCCAGCTCACCGCCCGGGACTAGAGCTTTTGGGATAGGCTACAATGAGCAGTTCTTC CASSPPGTRAFGIGYNEQFF
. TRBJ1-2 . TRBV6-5 TGTGCCAGCAGATTCGACAATAACTATGGCTACACCTTC CASRFDNNYGYTF
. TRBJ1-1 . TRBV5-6 TGTGCCAGCAGCTTGGAACTGAACACTGAAGCTTTCTTT CASSLELNTEAFF
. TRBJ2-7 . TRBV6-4 TGTGCCAGCAAGGAAAGGGGAGTCGCCTACGAGCAGTACTTC CASKERGVAYEQYF
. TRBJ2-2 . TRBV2 TGTGCCAGCAGTGAAGCGCTTGGGGGTGTAAACACCGGGGAGCTGTTTTTT CASSEALGGVNTGELFF
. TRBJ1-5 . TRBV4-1 TGCGCCAGCAGCCCCCCTTCGGGCGACAATCAGCCCCAGCATTTT CASSPPSGDNQPQHF
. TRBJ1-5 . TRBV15 TGTGCCACCAGCGAGCCGCGGGGTGGCAATCAGCCCCAGCATTTT CATSEPRGGNQPQHF
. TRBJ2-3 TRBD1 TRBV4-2 TGTGCCAGCAGCCCCCGGACAGGGGGCCAAGACACAGATACGCAGTATTTT CASSPRTGGQDTDTQYF
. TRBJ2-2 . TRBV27 TGTGCCACCAACTCGGGGGGCTACTCGGCCGGGGAGCTGTTTTTT CATNSGGYSAGELFF
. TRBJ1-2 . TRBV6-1 TGTGCCAGCAGTGTGTTATGGGGCTACACCTTC CASSVLWGYTF
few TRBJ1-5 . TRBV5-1 TGCGCCAGCAGCTTGGGGGACTATGGTCAGCCCCAGCATTTT CASSLGDYGQPQHF
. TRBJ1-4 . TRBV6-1 TGTGCCAGCAGGATGGCCGGTAATGAAAAACTGTTTTTT CASRMAGNEKLFF
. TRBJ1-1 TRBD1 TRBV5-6 TGTGCCAGCAGCTGGGACAGAGTGAACACTGAAGCTTTCTTT CASSWDRVNTEAFF
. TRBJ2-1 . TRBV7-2 TGTGCCAGCAGCTTAGCCCGGGACTACAATGAGCAGTTCTTC CASSLARDYNEQFF
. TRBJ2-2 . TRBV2 TGTGCCAGCCGATCGAACACCGGGGAGCTGTTTTTT CASRSNTGELFF
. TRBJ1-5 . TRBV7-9 TGTGCCAGCAGCCGGGACACAAGGGACAATCAGCCCCAGCATTTT CASSRDTRDNQPQHF
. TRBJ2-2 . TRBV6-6 TGTGCCAGCAGTCAGTCGAACACCGGGGAGCTGTTTTTT CASSQSNTGELFF
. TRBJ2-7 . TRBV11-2 TGTGCCAGCAGGAGGGGGGGCGAGCAGTACTTC CASRRGGEQYF
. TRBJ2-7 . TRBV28 TGTGCCAGCAGTCTCCCCGGACACCTTACCTACGAGCAGTACTTC CASSLPGHLTYEQYF
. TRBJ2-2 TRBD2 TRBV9 TGTGCCAGCAGCGCGGGAGGACTAGCGAGAACCGGGGAGCTGTTTTTT CASSAGGLARTGELFF
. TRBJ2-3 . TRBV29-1 TGCAGCTCCCTAGGGACTCCCACAGATACGCAGTATTTT CSSLGTPTDTQYF
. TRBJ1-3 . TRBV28 TGTGCCAGCAGTCCGACGCAACCCGGAAGATCGAAAAGCTCTGGAAACACCATATATTTT CASSPTQPGRSKSSGNTIYF
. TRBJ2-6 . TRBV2 TGTGCCAGCGCAGGGGTTGGGGCCAACGTCCTGACTTTC CASAGVGANVLTF
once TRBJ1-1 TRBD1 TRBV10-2 TGCGCCAGCAGGGGCGGACAGGTAAACACTGAAGCTTTCTTT CASRGGQVNTEAFF
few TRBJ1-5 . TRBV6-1 TGTGCCAGCAGTGGCCTCGCGGGGAACAACAATCAGCCCCAGCATTTT CASSGLAGNNNQPQHF
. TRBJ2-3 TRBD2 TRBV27 TGTGCCAGCAGTCGACGGACTAGCGGGAGGGCCTCGAGTACTACAGATACGCAGTATTTT CASSRRTSGRASSTTDTQYF
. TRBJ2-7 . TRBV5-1 TGCGCCAGCAGCTTGGACAGGGTAGACGAGCAGTACTTC CASSLDRVDEQYF
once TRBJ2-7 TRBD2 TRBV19 TGTGCCAGTAGTATAGAAGTAGCGGGAAGCCCATCCTACGAGCAGTACTTC CASSIEVAGSPSYEQYF
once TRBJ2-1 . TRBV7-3 TGTGCCAGCAGCTTAAGACCGCCGAGCTCCTACAATGAGCAGTTCTTC CASSLRPPSSYNEQFF
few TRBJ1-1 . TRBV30 TGTGCCTGGACGGTTAGGTTATGGAGCACTGAAGCTTTCTTT CAWTVRLWSTEAFF
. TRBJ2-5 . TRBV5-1 TGCGCCAGCAGCTCGGGGTCGGCAGCCGGTCAAGAGACCCAGTACTTC CASSSGSAAGQETQYF
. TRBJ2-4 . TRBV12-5 TGTGCTAGTGGTCACGGACTAAAAAACATTCAGTACTTC CASGHGLKNIQYF
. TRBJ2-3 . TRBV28 TGTGGGAGTAGGGGGTGGGATACGCAGTATTTT CGSRGWDTQYF
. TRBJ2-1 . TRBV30 TGTGCCTGGAGTGTTACCCGAAATGAGCAGTTCTTC CAWSVTRNEQFF
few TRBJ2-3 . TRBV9 TGTGCCAGCAGCCCGGGAGTTACCACAGATACGCAGTATTTT CASSPGVTTDTQYF
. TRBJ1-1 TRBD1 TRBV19 TGTGCCAGTAGGGACAGGATGAACACTGAAGCTTTCTTT CASRDRMNTEAFF
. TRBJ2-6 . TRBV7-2 TGTGCCAGCAGCCCCGAAGGCTCTGGGGCCAACGTCCTGACTTTC CASSPEGSGANVLTF
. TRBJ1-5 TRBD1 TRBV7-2 TGTGCCAGCAGCTTTGCAGGGGGCGGTCAGCCCCAGCATTTT CASSFAGGGQPQHF